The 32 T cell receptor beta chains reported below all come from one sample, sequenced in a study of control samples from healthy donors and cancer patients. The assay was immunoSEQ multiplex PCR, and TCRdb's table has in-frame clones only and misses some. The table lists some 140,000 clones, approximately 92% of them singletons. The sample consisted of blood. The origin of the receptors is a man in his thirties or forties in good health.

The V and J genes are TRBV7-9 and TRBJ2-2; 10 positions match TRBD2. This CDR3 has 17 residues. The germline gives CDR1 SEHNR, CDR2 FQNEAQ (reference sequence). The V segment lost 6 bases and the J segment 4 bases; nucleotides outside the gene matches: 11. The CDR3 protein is CASRGQGKREGTGELFF. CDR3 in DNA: TGTGCCAGCAGAGGACAGGGAAAGCGGGAGGGCACCGGGGAGCTGTTTTTT.

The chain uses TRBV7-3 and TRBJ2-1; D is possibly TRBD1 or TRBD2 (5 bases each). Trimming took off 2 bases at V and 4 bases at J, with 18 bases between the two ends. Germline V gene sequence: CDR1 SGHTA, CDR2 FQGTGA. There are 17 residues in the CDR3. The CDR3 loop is CASSLGPLGDEYNEQFF. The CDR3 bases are TGTGCCAGCAGCTTAGGTCCGCTGGGGGACGAATACAATGAGCAGTTCTTC.

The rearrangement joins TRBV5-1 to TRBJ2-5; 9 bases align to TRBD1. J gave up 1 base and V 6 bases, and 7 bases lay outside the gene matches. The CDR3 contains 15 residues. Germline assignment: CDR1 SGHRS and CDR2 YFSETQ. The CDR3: CASTRTGVIQETQYF. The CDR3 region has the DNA TGCGCCAGCACGCGGACAGGGGTTATCCAAGAGACCCAGTACTTC. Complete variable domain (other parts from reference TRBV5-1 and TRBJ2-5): KAGVTQTPRYLIKTRGQQVTLSCSPISGHRSVSWYQQTPGQGLQFLFEYFSETQRNKGNFPGRFSGRQFSNSRSEMNVSTLELGDSALYLCASTRTGVIQETQYFGPGTRLLVL.

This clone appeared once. CDR3 amino acids: CASSPGRTANYGYTF. CDR3 DNA sequence: TGTGCCAGCAGTCCAGGACGGACAGCTAACTATGGCTACACCTTC. This sequence joins TRBV28 and TRBJ1-2; TRBD1 is a possible D gene (6 bases). Trimming removed 5 bases at V and 0 bases at J, with 13 bases between. The germline gives CDR1 MDHEN, CDR2 SYDVKM. This CDR3 spans 15 amino acids.

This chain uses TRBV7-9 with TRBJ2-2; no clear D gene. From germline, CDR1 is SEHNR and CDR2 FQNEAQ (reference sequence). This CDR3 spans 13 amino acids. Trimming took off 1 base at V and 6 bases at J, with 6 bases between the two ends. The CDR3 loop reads CASSLVFSGELFF. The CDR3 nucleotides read TGTGCCAGCAGCTTAGTGTTTTCCGGGGAGCTGTTTTTT.

This CDR3 reads CASSLSGVENYGYTF. The CDR3 DNA follows: TGTGCCAGCAGTTTATCAGGGGTAGAGAACTATGGCTACACCTTC. The genes are TRBV28 and TRBJ1-2, with D possibly matching TRBD1 (6 bases). The ends were cut back, 1 base at V and 2 bases at J, with 11 bases in the middle. The CDR3 extends over 15 amino acids. In germline, CDR1 is MDHEN, CDR2 SYDVKM.

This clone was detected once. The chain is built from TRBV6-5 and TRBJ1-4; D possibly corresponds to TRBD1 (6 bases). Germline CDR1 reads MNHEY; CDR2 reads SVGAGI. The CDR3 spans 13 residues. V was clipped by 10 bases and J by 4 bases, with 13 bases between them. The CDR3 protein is CAIRGADNEKLFF. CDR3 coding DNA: TGTGCCATCCGGGGGGCAGATAATGAAAAACTGTTTTTT.

The CDR3, as DNA: TGTGCCAGCAGTTTTAGCGGGGGGCGGGAAAAACTGTTTTTT. It is translated as CASSFSGGREKLFF. This chain joins TRBV28 and TRBJ1-4; D may be TRBD1 (6 bases). Germline CDR1 and CDR2: MDHEN and SYDVKM. The CDR3 runs to 14 residues. Trimming removed 3 bases at V and 8 bases at J, with 13 bases between.

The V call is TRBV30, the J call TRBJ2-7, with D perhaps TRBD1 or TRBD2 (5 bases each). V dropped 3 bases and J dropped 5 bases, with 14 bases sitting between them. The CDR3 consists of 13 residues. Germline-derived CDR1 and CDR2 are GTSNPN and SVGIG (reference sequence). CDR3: CAWRVRGSHEQYF. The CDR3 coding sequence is TGTGCCTGGAGAGTACGGGGCAGCCACGAGCAGTACTTC.

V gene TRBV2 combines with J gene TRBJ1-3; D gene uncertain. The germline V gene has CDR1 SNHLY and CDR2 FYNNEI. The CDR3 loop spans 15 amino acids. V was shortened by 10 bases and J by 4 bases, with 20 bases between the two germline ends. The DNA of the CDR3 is TGTGCCATTATTCCTAAAAAACCTGGCGGAAACACCATATATTTT. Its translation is CAIIPKKPGGNTIYF.

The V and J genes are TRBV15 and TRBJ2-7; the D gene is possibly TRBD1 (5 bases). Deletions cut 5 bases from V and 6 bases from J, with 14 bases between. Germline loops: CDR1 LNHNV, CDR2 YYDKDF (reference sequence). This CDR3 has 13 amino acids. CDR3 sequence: CATSASRGIEQYF. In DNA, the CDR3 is TGTGCCACCAGCGCATCAAGGGGAATCGAGCAGTACTTC.

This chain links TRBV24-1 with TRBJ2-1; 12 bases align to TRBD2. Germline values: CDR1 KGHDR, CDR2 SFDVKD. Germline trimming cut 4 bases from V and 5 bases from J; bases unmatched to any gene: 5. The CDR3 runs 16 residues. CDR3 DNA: TGTGCCACCAGTGACCTAAGGACTAGCGGGAACAATGAGCAGTTCTTC. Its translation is CATSDLRTSGNNEQFF.

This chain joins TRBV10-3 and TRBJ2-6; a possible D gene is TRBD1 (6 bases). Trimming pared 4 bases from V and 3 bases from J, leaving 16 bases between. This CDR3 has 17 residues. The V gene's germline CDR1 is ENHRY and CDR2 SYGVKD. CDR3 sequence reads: CAISGGRMGSGANVLTF. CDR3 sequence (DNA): TGTGCCATCAGTGGGGGGCGGATGGGGAGTGGGGCCAACGTCCTGACTTTC.

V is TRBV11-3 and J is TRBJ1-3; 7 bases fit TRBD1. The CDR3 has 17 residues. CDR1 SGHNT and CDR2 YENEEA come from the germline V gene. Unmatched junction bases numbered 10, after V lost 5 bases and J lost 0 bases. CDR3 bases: TGTGCCAGCAGCCATCCGTGGGACAGAGACTCTGGAAACACCATATATTTT. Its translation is CASSHPWDRDSGNTIYF. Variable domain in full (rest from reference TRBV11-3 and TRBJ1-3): EAGVVQSPRYKIIEKKQPVAFWCNPISGHNTLYWYLQNLGQGPELLIRYENEEAVDDSQLPKDRFSAERLKGVDSTLKIQPAELGDSAVYLCASSHPWDRDSGNTIYFGEGSWLTVV.

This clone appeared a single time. The CDR3 loop is CASSRTSSQETQYF. CDR3 sequence (DNA): TGTGCCAGCAGCCGGACTAGCAGCCAAGAGACCCAGTACTTC. V gene TRBV2 combines with J gene TRBJ2-5, with 8 positions matching TRBD2. The trim removed 6 bases at V and 1 base at J, leaving 4 bases unmatched. The CDR3 consists of 14 residues. Germline V gene sequence: CDR1 SNHLY, CDR2 FYNNEI.

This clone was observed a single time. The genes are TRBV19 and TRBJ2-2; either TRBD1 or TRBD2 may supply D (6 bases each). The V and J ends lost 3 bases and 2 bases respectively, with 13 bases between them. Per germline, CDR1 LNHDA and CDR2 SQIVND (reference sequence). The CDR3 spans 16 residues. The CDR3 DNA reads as TGTGCCAGTAGTATGGGATGGGGGGCCAACACCGGGGAGCTGTTTTTT. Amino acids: CASSMGWGANTGELFF.

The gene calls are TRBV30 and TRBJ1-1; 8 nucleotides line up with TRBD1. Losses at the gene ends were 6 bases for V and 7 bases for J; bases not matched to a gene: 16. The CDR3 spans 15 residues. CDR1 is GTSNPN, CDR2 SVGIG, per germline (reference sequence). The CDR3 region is CACRLGTGGIIEAFF. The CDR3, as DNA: TGTGCCTGCCGGCTCGGGACAGGCGGGATAATTGAAGCTTTCTTT.

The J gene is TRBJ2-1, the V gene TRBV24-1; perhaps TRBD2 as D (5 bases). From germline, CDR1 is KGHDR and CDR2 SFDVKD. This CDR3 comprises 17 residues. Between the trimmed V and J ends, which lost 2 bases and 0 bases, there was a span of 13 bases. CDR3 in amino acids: CATSDSLASNSYNEQFF. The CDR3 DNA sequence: TGTGCCACCAGTGATTCTCTAGCTTCCAACTCCTACAATGAGCAGTTCTTC.

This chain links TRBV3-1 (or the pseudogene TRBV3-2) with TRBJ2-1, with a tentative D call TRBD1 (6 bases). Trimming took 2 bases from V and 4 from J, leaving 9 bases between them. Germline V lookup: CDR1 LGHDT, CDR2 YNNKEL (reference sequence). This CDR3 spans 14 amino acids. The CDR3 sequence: CASSQPGVYNEQFF. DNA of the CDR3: TGTGCCAGCAGCCAACCAGGGGTATACAATGAGCAGTTCTTC.

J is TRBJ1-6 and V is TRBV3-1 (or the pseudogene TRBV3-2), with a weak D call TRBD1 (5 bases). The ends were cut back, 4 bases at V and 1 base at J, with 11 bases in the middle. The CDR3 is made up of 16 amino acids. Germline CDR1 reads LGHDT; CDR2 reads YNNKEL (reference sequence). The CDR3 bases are TGTGCCAGCAGCCCGAATCAGGGATCCTATAATTCACCCCTCCACTTT. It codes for CASSPNQGSYNSPLHF.

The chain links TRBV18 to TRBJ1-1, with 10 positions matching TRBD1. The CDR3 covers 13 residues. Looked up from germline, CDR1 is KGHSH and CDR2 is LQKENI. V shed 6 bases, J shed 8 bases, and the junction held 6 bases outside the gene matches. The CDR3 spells CASSLTGGDEAFF. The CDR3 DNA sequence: TGTGCCAGCTCGTTGACAGGGGGCGACGAAGCTTTCTTT.

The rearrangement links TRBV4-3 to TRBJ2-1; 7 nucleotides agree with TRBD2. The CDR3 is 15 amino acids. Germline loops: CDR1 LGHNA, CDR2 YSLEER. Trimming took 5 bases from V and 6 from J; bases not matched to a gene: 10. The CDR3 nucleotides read TGCGCCAGCAGCAAGCGGGACCTAGGGGCCAATGAGCAGTTCTTC. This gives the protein CASSKRDLGANEQFF.

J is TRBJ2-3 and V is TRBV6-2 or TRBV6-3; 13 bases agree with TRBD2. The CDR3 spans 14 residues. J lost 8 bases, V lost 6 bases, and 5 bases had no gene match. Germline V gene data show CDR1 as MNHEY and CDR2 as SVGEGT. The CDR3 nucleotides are TGTGCCAGCAGCTTACTAGCGGGAGGGGGTACGCAGTATTTT. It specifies CASSLLAGGGTQYF.

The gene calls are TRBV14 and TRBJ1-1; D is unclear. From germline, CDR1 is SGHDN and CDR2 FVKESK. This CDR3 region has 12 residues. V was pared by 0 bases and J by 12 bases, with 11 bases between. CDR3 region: CASSQDPRNTFF. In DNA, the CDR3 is TGTGCCAGCAGCCAAGACCCACGGAACACTTTCTTT.

The CDR3 spells CASSSATDRNTGELFF. The CDR3 region has the DNA TGTGCCAGCAGCTCGGCCACCGACAGGAACACCGGGGAGCTGTTTTTT. The J gene is TRBJ2-2, the V gene TRBV5-4, with a possible D match to TRBD1 (5 bases). In germline, CDR1 is SGHNT, CDR2 YYREEE (reference sequence). The V end was cut by 3 bases, the J end by 1 base, with 13 bases between. This CDR3 has 16 residues.

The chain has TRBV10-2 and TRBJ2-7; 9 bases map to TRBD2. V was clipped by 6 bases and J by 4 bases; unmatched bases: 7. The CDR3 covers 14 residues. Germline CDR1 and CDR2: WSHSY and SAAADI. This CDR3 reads CASRYSGSGYEQYF. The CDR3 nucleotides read TGCGCCAGCAGATATAGCGGGAGCGGTTACGAGCAGTACTTC.

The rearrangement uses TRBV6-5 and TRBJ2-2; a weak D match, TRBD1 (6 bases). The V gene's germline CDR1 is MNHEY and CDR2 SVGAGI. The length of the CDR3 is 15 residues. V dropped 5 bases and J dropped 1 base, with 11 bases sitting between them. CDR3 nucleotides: TGTGCCAGCAGTACCGGGACAATGAACACCGGGGAGCTGTTTTTT. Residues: CASSTGTMNTGELFF.

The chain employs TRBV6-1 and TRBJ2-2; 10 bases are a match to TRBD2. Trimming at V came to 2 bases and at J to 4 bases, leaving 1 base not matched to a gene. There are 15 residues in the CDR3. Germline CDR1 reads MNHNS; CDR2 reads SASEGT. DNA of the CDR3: TGTGCCAGCAGTGAACTAGCGGGAGTCACCGGGGAGCTGTTTTTT. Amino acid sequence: CASSELAGVTGELFF.

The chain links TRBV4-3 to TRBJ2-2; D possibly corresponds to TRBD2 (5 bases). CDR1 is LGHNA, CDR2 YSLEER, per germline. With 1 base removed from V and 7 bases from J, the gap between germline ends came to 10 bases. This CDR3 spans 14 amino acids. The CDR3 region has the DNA TGCGCCAGCAGCCAAGTTGAGGGCTTCGGGGAGCTGTTTTTT. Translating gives CASSQVEGFGELFF.

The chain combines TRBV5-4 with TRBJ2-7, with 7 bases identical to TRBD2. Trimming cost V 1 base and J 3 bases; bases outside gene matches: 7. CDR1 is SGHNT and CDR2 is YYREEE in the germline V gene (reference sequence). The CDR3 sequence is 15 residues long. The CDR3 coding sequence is TGTGCCAGCAGCTTGCTGGGAGGGGTAGGCTACGAGCAGTACTTC. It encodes CASSLLGGVGYEQYF.

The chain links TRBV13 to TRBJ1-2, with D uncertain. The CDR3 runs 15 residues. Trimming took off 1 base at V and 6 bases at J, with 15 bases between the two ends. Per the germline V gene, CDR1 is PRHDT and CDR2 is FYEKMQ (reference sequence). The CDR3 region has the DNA TGTGCCAGCAGCTTAGAGCCCATTTCGAGGGATGGCTACACCTTC. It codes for CASSLEPISRDGYTF.

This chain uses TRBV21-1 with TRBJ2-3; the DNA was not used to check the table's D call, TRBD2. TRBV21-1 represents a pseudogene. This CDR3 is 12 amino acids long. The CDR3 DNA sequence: TGTGCCAGCAGTATACCTCCTAGCGCGCAGTATTTT. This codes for CASSIPPSAQYF.